This entry features one T cell receptor (beta chain) sequence. The germline V gene encodes CDR1 MDHEN and CDR2 SYDVKM. V shed 6 bases and J shed 5 bases, with 11 bases lying between them. This CDR3 spans 13 amino acids. TCRdb fed the 5' RACE reads into MiXCR, producing one record per CDR3 protein. The repertoire consists of approximately 9,600 distinct CDR3 sequences, with around 44% occurring once and the leading ten covering about 2.9%. The sorted Tregs were CD4+CD25+CD127-/low cells. The sequence was collected from a female donor with breast cancer. Input material: Tregs sorted from a lymph node. This rearrangement joins TRBV28 to TRBJ2-1; no clear D gene. The CDR3 region has the DNA TGTGCCAGCAGCCCGCACCACAACAATGAGCAGTTCTTC. Its protein product is CASSPHHNNEQFF.